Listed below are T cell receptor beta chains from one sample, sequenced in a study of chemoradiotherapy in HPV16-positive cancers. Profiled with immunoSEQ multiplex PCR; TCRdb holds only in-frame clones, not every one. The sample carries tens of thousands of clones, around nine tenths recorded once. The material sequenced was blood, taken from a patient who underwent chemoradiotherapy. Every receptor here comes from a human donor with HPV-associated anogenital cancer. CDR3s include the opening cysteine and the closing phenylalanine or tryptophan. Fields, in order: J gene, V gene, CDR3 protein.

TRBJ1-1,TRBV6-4,CASSNRGGLNTEAFF
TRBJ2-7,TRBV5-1,CASSFAPGDYEQYF
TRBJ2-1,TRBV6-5,CASSSQGGTSTDEQFF
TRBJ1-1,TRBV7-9,CASSLIGGENTEAFF
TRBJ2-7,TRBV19,CASRQDRGAYEQYF
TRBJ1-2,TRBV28,CASSFTNEGQRYGYTF
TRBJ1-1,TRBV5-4,CASSLGGQANTEAFF
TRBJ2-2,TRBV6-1,CASSVHRDLNTGELFF
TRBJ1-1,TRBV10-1,CASSDGRTGTEAFF
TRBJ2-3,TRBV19,CASSKLDTQYF